This entry is about one T cell receptor (beta chain). The data stem from a study of blood T cell repertoires in COVID-19. Study summary: Acute and convalescent COVID-19 specimens originated in the United States, Italy and Spain. T cells, B-cell-depleted T cells, or PBMCs supplied cDNA or gDNA.

Methods used by the authors: Amplified reference gene primers provided the basis for estimating nucleated cell counts. The protocol was immunoSEQ multiplex PCR, while the TCRdb copy is restricted to in-frame clones and leaves out a portion. V, J and clone size reflect that table, while D and trimming were determined from the DNA. The table records about 110,000 clones, over 75% of them present only once. Material: peripheral blood. The clonotype comes from an elderly woman with acute or convalescent COVID-19.

Here the CDR3 DNA reads TGTGCCAGCTCACCGACGAGGGAGACCCAGCCCCAGCATTTT. This sequence encodes CASSPTRETQPQHF. J is TRBJ1-5 and V is TRBV18, with unresolved D. The CDR3 has 14 amino acids. The germline V gene encodes CDR1 KGHSH and CDR2 LQKENI. V was clipped by 3 bases and J by 7 bases, with 13 bases between them.